This entry features one T cell receptor (beta chain) sequence. It lacks a known antigen. No much larger clonotype is one base removed from it; base qualities were not supplied. Taken from cysteine to phenylalanine, the CDR3 has 14 residues. The DNA shown is the 42-base CDR3, in frame from base 1. The germline V gene yields MGHRA for CDR1 and YSYEKL for CDR2. The V end gives up 4 bases and the J end 0 bases, leaving 1 base in the junction not matched to a gene. The entry originates in a study of graft-versus-host responses after intestinal transplantation (dated by TCRdb to the early 2020s). Concerning the study at large: Recipients received multivisceral, liver-intestinal, or isolated intestinal transplants. Every recipient was given anti-thymocyte globulin induction, followed by roughly 3 years of maintenance tacrolimus and steroids. Graft-versus-host and host-versus-graft alloreactive T cell clones were tracked in the graft, circulation and bone marrow after intestinal transplantation using bulk TCR-beta CDR3 sequencing. To identify alloreactive clones, pre-transplant mixed lymphocyte reaction products were sequenced and then compared with unstimulated pre-transplant donor and recipient T cells. The cohort enrolled about two dozen intestinal transplant recipients including one retransplant, and a few patients lacking pretransplant specimens were excluded. A peak of at least 4% donor T cells among recipient peripheral blood mononuclear cells was the definition used for donor T cell macrochimerism. Samples from a few later patients were sequenced in-house on an Illumina MiSeq with MiXCR processing rather than by the commercial service. Overall results and qualifications from the work: Early after transplant, peak levels of circulating GvH clones were associated with declines in HvG clones. GvH clones were found in recipient bone marrow, and some of the GvH clones appeared earlier in ileal mucosa or blood, which is consistent with an intestinal mucosal origin. The relatively low number and heterogeneity of intestinal transplant patients limited the conclusions. Patients with donor T cell macrochimerism had high GvH to HvG T cell clonal ratios in their allografts.

The time point label here, explained by the study, means: cells obtained before transplantation from donor or recipient. CD3+CD4+ and CD3+CD8+ populations were FACS-sorted from unstimulated pre-transplant donor and recipient cells taken from spleen or lymph nodes. Libraries were made using the immunoSEQ multiplex PCR assay. For most patients, genomic DNA was isolated using the Qiagen DNeasy Blood and Tissue Kit and was shipped frozen to Adaptive Biotechnologies for TCR sequencing. For most patients, genomic DNA was subjected to high-throughput TCR-beta CDR3 sequencing by Adaptive Biotechnologies. Concerning the study's data processing: TCR sequencing data were retrieved from Adaptive's ImmunoSEQ software for 18 patients, whereas three other patients were processed with MiXCR and VDJtools. To correct CD4 versus CD8 sorting errors, sequences present in both subsets at a frequency ratio below 5:1 were removed. CDR3 nucleotide sequences shared between donor and recipient were removed because the origin of such sequences could not be assigned. To be classed as alloreactive, a clone needed at least 2-fold expansion over unstimulated cells and a minimum CFSE-low frequency of 0.002% (template counts) or 0.001% (read counts). Mappable clones were those detected in sequenced pre-transplant spleen, lymph node, or MLR CFSE-low populations of the donor or recipient. The cumulative frequency of alloreactive clones was calculated as a percentage of all sequences, weighted by copy number. The table comes from immuneACCESS by way of TCRdb, which keeps in-frame sequences with V and J called. Part of the clones is missing from these tables; in studies checked, under half for an unresolved V gene and the rest for unknown reasons. The DNA gave D and trimming, while V, J and clone size come from that table. Recorded for this sample are about 120,000 clones; over 85% of them occurred a single time. The ten largest account for 0.4% to 0.65% of the sample.

The V gene is TRBV4-1 and the J gene is TRBJ2-7; the central 9 bases match TRBD2. The TCR originated in a human donor who received an intestinal transplant. Sequences were derived from unstimulated CD8+ T cells sorted from spleen or lymph node cells, sampled before intestinal transplant. Here is the DNA: TGCGCCAGCAGCCTGACTAGCGGCTCCTACGAGCAGTACTTC. Protein translation: CASSLTSGSYEQYF.